These T cell receptor beta chains were read from a single sample in a study of tumor-infiltrating lymphocytes in primary liver carcinoma. TCRdb called the multiplex PCR reads again in MiXCR, with one record for every CDR3 protein. The sample comprises approximately 300,000 distinct CDR3 sequences, 65% of which are singletons, and 9% to 10% rests with the top ten. Source material: peripheral blood. All receptors come from a man aged 35 to 55 with primary liver carcinoma and hepatitis B virus infection. The CDR3 runs from the conserved cysteine through the conserved F or W. Each record gives: V gene, D gene, clone size, J gene, CDR3 DNA, CDR3 protein. A D gene is named only where the DNA matches it firmly. Clone size appears in some rows only: once, few, many, or a class for an expanded clone.

TRBV10-1	TRBD2	-	TRBJ2-3	TGCGCCAGCAGAGCTAGCGGGGCGAACACAGATACGCAGTATTTT	CASRASGANTDTQYF
TRBV6-2/TRBV6-3	-	few	TRBJ1-2	TGTGCCAGCAGTTACTCGAACGCCCGCTACACCTTC	CASSYSNARYTF
TRBV6-5	-	-	TRBJ1-2	TGTGCCAGCAGTCACTCCGGGACGGGCGGCTATGGCTACACCTTC	CASSHSGTGGYGYTF
TRBV11-2	-	many	TRBJ2-1	TGTGCCAGCAGCCAAGCCTCCCTAGGCGAGCAGTTCTTC	CASSQASLGEQFF
TRBV6-1	-	-	TRBJ1-5	TGTGCCAGCGATTGGGGCTGGGGAGGCAATCAGCCCCAGCATTTT	CASDWGWGGNQPQHF
TRBV29-1	-	-	TRBJ1-1	TGCAGATTCAGTGGGGCACTTGAAGCTTTCTTT	CRFSGALEAFF
TRBV6-2/TRBV6-3	-	-	TRBJ2-7	TGTACCAGCAGTTACTCGAAAGCCGGTACCTACGAGCAGTACTTC	CTSSYSKAGTYEQYF
TRBV5-5	-	few	TRBJ1-1	TGTGCCAGCAGCTTGGGGGGCTGGGGAATGGAGAACACTGAAGCTTTCTTT	CASSLGGWGMENTEAFF
TRBV4-2	TRBD1	-	TRBJ2-5	TGTGCCAGCAGCCAAGAAGGGACAGGGAAAGGCGAGACCCATTACTTC	CASSQEGTGKGETHYF
TRBV5-1	-	-	TRBJ2-2	TGCGCCAGCAGCTTAGGGACTTACACCAGGGAGCTGTTTTTT	CASSLGTYTRELFF
TRBV20-1	TRBD2	-	TRBJ2-1	TGCAGTGCGCACCCTACTAGCGGGGGCTACAATGAGCAGTTCTTC	CSAHPTSGGYNEQFF